Listed here are 6 T cell receptor beta chains from one sample, sequenced in a study of blood T cell repertoires in COVID-19 (dated by TCRdb to the early 2020s). The library came from the immunoSEQ multiplex PCR assay. What TCRdb holds here is the immuneACCESS table cut down to in-frame rearrangements. Part of the clones is not present; checked against another copy, under half of the missing clones reflect an unresolved V gene, and the others are unexplained. For this sample the table gives some 200,000 clones, of which around 80% were detected only once. Jointly, the top ten make up under 15% of the sample. Sequencing was carried out using peripheral blood. The receptor source for this set is a man aged 30-40 years with active or convalescent COVID-19.

With regard to this clone: Sequence at one end of the junction differs from germline and may be a read error. This rearrangement joins TRBV2 to TRBJ2-3, with 12 bases fitting TRBD2. From germline, CDR1 is SNHLY and CDR2 FYNNEI. The CDR3 runs to 19 residues. In nucleotides, the CDR3 is TGTGCCAGAAGTGGGCTAGCGGGAGGGCCAGATGGTCCCACAGATACGCAGTATTTT. Translating gives CARSGLAGGPDGPTDTQYF. The whole variable domain, remainder taken from reference TRBV2 and TRBJ2-3, is EPEVTQTPSHQVTQMGQEVILRCVPISNHLYFYWYRQILGQKVEFLVSFYNNEISEKSEIFDDQFSVERPDGSNFTLKIRSTKLEDSAMYFCARSGLAGGPDGPTDTQYFGPGTRLTVL.

The V gene is TRBV9, the J gene TRBJ2-1; 12 bases agree with TRBD2. Germline V lookup: CDR1 SGDLS, CDR2 YYNGEE. The CDR3 extends over 17 amino acids. J was trimmed by 5 bases and V by 0 bases; bases with no gene match: 6. CDR3 DNA sequence: TGTGCCAGCAGCGTAGGACTAGCGGGAGTCGGGAACAATGAGCAGTTCTTC. It translates to CASSVGLAGVGNNEQFF.

The chain recombines TRBV7-2 with TRBJ1-6; weak D call: TRBD1 (5 bases). The CDR3 loop spans 15 amino acids. Per germline, CDR1 SGHTA and CDR2 FQGNSA. Between the trimmed V and J ends, which lost 5 bases and 8 bases, there was a span of 16 bases. CDR3 region: CASSPRDGPDSPLHF. The CDR3 DNA reads TGTGCCAGCAGCCCGCGGGACGGACCGGATTCACCCCTCCACTTT.

This clone has only a few counts. The rearrangement joins TRBV7-8 to TRBJ1-1; D is unclear. Trimming took 5 bases from V and 4 from J, leaving 17 bases between them. Germline values: CDR1 SGHVS, CDR2 FQNEAQ. The CDR3 totals 15 residues. For the CDR3, the DNA is TGTGCCAGCAGCCCTTCTGAGGGCTGGAGCACTGAAGCTTTCTTT. Encoded protein: CASSPSEGWSTEAFF. Full variable domain (missing parts from reference TRBV7-8 and TRBJ1-1): GAGVSQSPRYKVAKRGQDVALRCDPISGHVSLFWYQQALGQGPEFLTYFQNEAQLDKSGLPSDRFFAERPEGSVSTLKIQRTQQEDSAVYLCASSPSEGWSTEAFFGQGTRLTVV.

The chain employs TRBV19 and TRBJ2-2; 9 bases map to TRBD1. J gave up 6 bases and V 6 bases, and 8 bases lay outside the gene matches. This CDR3 is built from 15 residues. Germline V gene data show CDR1 as LNHDA and CDR2 as SQIVND (reference sequence). CDR3 loop: CASRRRTGGPGELFF. CDR3 coding DNA: TGTGCCAGTAGACGGAGAACAGGGGGCCCCGGGGAGCTGTTTTTT.

The chain combines TRBV21-1 with TRBJ1-1; the table's TRBD1 call for D was not verified on the DNA. TRBV21-1 counts as a pseudogene. This CDR3 spans 18 amino acids. CDR3 sequence (DNA): TGTGCCAGCAGCAAAGGTTGGGACAGGGGGACGTTGGACACTGAAGCTTTCTTT. Protein sequence: CASSKGWDRGTLDTEAFF.